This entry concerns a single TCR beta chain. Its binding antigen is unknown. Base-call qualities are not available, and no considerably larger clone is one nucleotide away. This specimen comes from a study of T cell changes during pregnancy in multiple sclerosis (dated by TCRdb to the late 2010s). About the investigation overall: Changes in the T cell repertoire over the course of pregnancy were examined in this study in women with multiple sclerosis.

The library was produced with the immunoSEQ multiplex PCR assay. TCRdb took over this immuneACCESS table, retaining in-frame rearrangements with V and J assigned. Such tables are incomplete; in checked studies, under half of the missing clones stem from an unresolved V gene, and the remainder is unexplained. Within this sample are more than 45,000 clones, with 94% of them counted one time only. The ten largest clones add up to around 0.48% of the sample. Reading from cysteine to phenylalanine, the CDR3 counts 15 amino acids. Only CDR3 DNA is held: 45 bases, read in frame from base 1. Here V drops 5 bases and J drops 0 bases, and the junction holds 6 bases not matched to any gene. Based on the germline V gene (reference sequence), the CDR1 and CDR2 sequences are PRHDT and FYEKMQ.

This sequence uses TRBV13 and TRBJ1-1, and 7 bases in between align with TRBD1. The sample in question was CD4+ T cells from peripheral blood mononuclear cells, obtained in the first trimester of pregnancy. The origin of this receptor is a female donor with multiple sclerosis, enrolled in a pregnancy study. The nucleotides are TGTGCCAGCAGCCCCCGACAGGGATTGAACACTGAAGCTTTCTTT. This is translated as CASSPRQGLNTEAFF.